This T cell receptor beta chain was documented in a study of technical replicates of blood from a handful of donors. This CDR3 region has 14 residues. V was shortened by 0 bases and J by 6 bases, with 12 bases between the two germline ends. Germline V lookup: CDR1 LGHNA, CDR2 YSLEER. TCRdb's table, derived via immunoSEQ multiplex PCR, lists solely in-frame clones and lacks some. The table records around 60,000 clones, 80% to 95% of them present only once. The chain employs TRBV4-3 and TRBJ2-7; D gene ambiguous. What was sequenced was PBMCs. The sequence was obtained from a human donor in good health. Some clones in this sample may be carry-over from other donors' samples. The CDR3 region is CASSQDKATGEQYF. Written as DNA, the CDR3 is TGCGCCAGCAGCCAAGATAAGGCGACGGGCGAGCAGTACTTC.